These 14 T cell receptor beta chains originate from one sample sequenced in a study of OX40 agonist ivuxolimab in advanced cancers. The data were produced by immunoSEQ multiplex PCR, yet TCRdb's version contains in-frame clones alone and is incomplete. The data hold around 70,000 clones, with roughly 85% observed a single time. The starting material was CD4+ or CD8+ T cells sorted from blood, obtained in a trial of the OX40 agonist ivuxolimab. All receptors come from an adult with an advanced solid tumor such as melanoma, head and neck, liver or kidney cancer.

The gene calls are TRBV2 and TRBJ1-5, with unresolved D. CDR1 SNHLY and CDR2 FYNNEI come from the germline V gene. The CDR3 length is 13 residues. Between the trimmed V and J ends, which lost 8 bases and 5 bases, there was a span of 13 bases. This CDR3 is CASQYLIDQPQHF. For the CDR3, the DNA is TGTGCCAGCCAGTACCTCATCGATCAGCCCCAGCATTTT.

The rearrangement joins TRBV30 to TRBJ1-2; 8 positions match TRBD1. This CDR3 has 15 amino acids. Germline CDR1 is GTSNPN and CDR2 is SVGIG (reference sequence). V shed 1 base, J shed 4 bases, and the junction held 8 bases outside the gene matches. DNA for the CDR3: TGTGCCTGGAGTGAGGCAGGGGGCGGTGGCTATGGCTACACCTTC. Translating gives CAWSEAGGGGYGYTF.

The gene calls are TRBV7-2 and TRBJ2-3; 11 positions agree with TRBD2. The junction had 4 bases not matched to a gene; V was cut back by 1 base and J by 7 bases. CDR1 SGHTA and CDR2 FQGNSA come from the germline V gene. This CDR3 is built from 15 residues. The CDR3 DNA reads TGTGCCAGCAGCTTAGGTAGCGGGAGGGCCAATACGCAGTATTTT. Its translation is CASSLGSGRANTQYF.

CDR3 residues: CASSATDLNTEAFF. The CDR3 DNA reads as TGTGCCAGCAGTGCTACAGACCTGAACACTGAAGCTTTCTTT. This chain links TRBV2 with TRBJ1-1; D is unclear. Trimming took 4 bases from V and 0 from J, leaving 9 bases between them. There are 14 residues in the CDR3. The V gene's germline CDR1 is SNHLY and CDR2 FYNNEI.

The DNA for the CDR3 is TGTGCCAGCAGCTTAGCGGTGGGTCCCTACTACGAGCAGTACTTC. Translation gives CASSLAVGPYYEQYF. V is TRBV7-2 and J is TRBJ2-7; D uncertain. Germline V gene sequence: CDR1 SGHTA, CDR2 FQGNSA. V was trimmed by 0 bases and J by 3 bases, leaving 12 bases between them. The CDR3 runs 15 residues.

On this clone itself: An end of the junction differs from the germline gene, which may be a read error. The V call is TRBV28, the J call TRBJ1-2; a possible D gene is TRBD1 (5 bases). The germline V gene has CDR1 MDHEN and CDR2 SYDVKM. The CDR3 runs 16 residues. The CDR3 region has the DNA TGTGCCAGCAGTCCCCCTGTTGGGCAAGGGACCTATGGGTACACCTTC. Its translation: CASSPPVGQGTYGYTF.

CDR3 amino acids: CASSDPGGRDGDTQYF. DNA of the CDR3: TGTGCCAGCAGTGATCCCGGAGGCAGGGATGGAGATACGCAGTATTTT. The chain joins TRBV6-1 to TRBJ2-3; D might be TRBD1 or TRBD2, each matching 5 bases. This CDR3 is built from 16 residues. The germline V gene has CDR1 MNHNS and CDR2 SASEGT. V was trimmed by 3 bases and J by 5 bases, leaving 18 bases between them.

The chain carries TRBV2 and TRBJ2-3; TRBD1 or TRBD2 may be the D gene (5 bases each). V was shortened by 3 bases and J by 8 bases, with 15 bases between the two germline ends. Germline CDR1 SNHLY, CDR2 FYNNEI. This CDR3 has 14 amino acids. CDR3 sequence (DNA): TGTGCCAGCAGTGAGGGGACGGCCCCTGGTACGCAGTATTTT. Translating it yields CASSEGTAPGTQYF.

In this sample, this clone turned up once. The rearrangement links TRBV5-1 to TRBJ2-5, with TRBD1 matching over 11 bases. The CDR3 extends over 15 amino acids. The germline V gene encodes CDR1 SGHRS and CDR2 YFSETQ. Trimming cost V 5 bases and J 5 bases; bases outside gene matches: 8. Here the CDR3 reads CASREDRGRWETQYF. The DNA of the CDR3 is TGCGCCAGCAGAGAGGACAGGGGGCGATGGGAGACCCAGTACTTC.

This clone was detected only a few times. This rearrangement joins TRBV5-1 to TRBJ1-2; 10 nucleotides agree with TRBD1. The V gene end was trimmed by 3 bases and the J gene end by 8 bases; junction bases not matched to a gene: 10. CDR1 and CDR2 (germline): SGHRS, YFSETQ. This CDR3 spans 15 amino acids. The CDR3 DNA reads as TGCGCCAGCAGCTCTTTTCCCGGGACAGGGGAAGGCTACACCTTC. It translates to CASSSFPGTGEGYTF.

This chain links TRBV7-3 with TRBJ2-3, with D perhaps matching TRBD2 (7 bases). V lost 5 bases and J 5 bases, leaving 20 bases between the germline ends. The CDR3 runs to 16 residues. Germline V lookup: CDR1 SGHTA, CDR2 FQGTGA. This chain's CDR3 is CASSPLGGGAIDTQYF. CDR3 coding DNA: TGTGCCAGCAGCCCTCTTGGAGGGGGGGCAATAGATACGCAGTATTTT. The full variable domain, rest sourced from reference TRBV7-3 and TRBJ2-3, is GAGVSQTPSNKVTEKGKYVELRCDPISGHTALYWYRQSLGQGPEFLIYFQGTGAADDSGLPNDRFFAVRPEGSVSTLKIQRTERGDSAVYLCASSPLGGGAIDTQYFGPGTRLTVL.

The chain has TRBV7-3 and TRBJ1-3; D perhaps matches TRBD1 (5 bases). Germline assignment: CDR1 SGHTA and CDR2 FQGTGA. This CDR3 is built from 16 residues. Deletions cut 1 base from V and 0 bases from J, with 10 bases between. The CDR3, as DNA: TGTGCCAGCAGCTTAAGTGGGGGGATCTCTGGAAACACCATATATTTT. Translating it yields CASSLSGGISGNTIYF.

This chain joins TRBV19 and TRBJ2-3; 8 nucleotides match TRBD1. Trimming removed 6 bases from V and 2 bases from J; junction bases left unmatched: 10. The germline CDR1 and CDR2 sequences are LNHDA and SQIVND (reference sequence). The CDR3 has 16 residues. CDR3 protein: CASRAGTGLLTDTQYF. DNA for the CDR3: TGTGCCAGTAGGGCCGGGACAGGTCTCCTCACAGATACGCAGTATTTT.

This chain uses TRBV27 with TRBJ1-5; the match to TRBD1 covers 7 bases. V shed 8 bases, J shed 4 bases, and the junction held 8 bases outside the gene matches. There are 14 residues in the CDR3. Germline V gene lookup returns CDR1 MNHEY and CDR2 SMNVEV (reference sequence). The CDR3 bases are TGTGCCAGCGCTTACAGGACAGGAAATCAGCCCCAGCATTTT. This gives the protein CASAYRTGNQPQHF.